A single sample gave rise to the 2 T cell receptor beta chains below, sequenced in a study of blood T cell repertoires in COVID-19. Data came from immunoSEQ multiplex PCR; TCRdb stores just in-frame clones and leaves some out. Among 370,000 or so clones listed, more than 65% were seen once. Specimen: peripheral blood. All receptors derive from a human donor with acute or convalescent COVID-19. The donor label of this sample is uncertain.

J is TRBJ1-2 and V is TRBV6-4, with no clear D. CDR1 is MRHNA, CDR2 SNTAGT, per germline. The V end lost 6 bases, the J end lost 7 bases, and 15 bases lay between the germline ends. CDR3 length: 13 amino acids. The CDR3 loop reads CASSNGEYGGYTF. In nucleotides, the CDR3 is TGTGCCAGCAGCAACGGGGAGTACGGTGGCTACACCTTC.

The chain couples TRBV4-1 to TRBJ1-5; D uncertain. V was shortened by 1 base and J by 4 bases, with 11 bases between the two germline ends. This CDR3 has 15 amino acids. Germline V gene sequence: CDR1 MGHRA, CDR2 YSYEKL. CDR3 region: CASSQVGRFNQPQHF. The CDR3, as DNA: TGCGCCAGCAGCCAAGTCGGTCGTTTTAATCAGCCCCAGCATTTT.